These 8 T cell receptor beta chains came from one sample sequenced in a study of shared clonotypes between healthy human individuals. Assay used: immunoSEQ multiplex PCR; TCRdb lists only in-frame clones, some missing. The sample includes hundreds of thousands of clones, about 92% of them seen just once. CD45RO-negative, CCR7-positively selected cells formed the naive CD8 fraction, excluding terminally differentiated effector memory CD45RA+ cells. Sequenced: naive CD8+ T cells sorted from blood. Source of these receptors: a man aged 25 to 45 in good health.

The rearrangement joins TRBV29-1 to TRBJ2-4; D may correspond to TRBD1 or TRBD2 (5 bases each). V lost 0 bases to trimming and J lost 9 bases, with 18 bases between them. The CDR3 runs to 15 residues. Per germline, CDR1 SQVTM and CDR2 ANQGSEA. The DNA of the CDR3 is TGCAGCGTTGAAGAGGGGGTGGCTGCGGACGGCATTCAGTACTTC. Its protein is CSVEEGVAADGIQYF.

In DNA form, the CDR3 reads TGCGCCAGCAGCCGATTAACTAGCGGGATCGACGAGCAGTACTTC. This gives the protein CASSRLTSGIDEQYF. The chain employs TRBV4-1 and TRBJ2-7, with TRBD2 matching over 10 bases. V lost 4 bases to trimming and J lost 5 bases; unmatched junction nucleotides: 8. Germline CDR1 is MGHRA and CDR2 is YSYEKL. The CDR3 is made up of 15 amino acids.

The rearrangement links TRBV19 to TRBJ1-5; TRBD1 matches 7 bases. Germline-derived CDR1 and CDR2 are LNHDA and SQIVND (reference sequence). V lost 9 bases, J lost 3 bases, and 8 bases stayed unmatched. The CDR3 sequence is 14 residues long. CDR3 sequence reads: CASSPGQYNQPQHF. Written as DNA, the CDR3 is TGTGCCAGCTCCCCGGGACAGTACAATCAGCCCCAGCATTTT.

This clone was counted a few times. The gene calls are TRBV9 and TRBJ1-4; TRBD1 aligns across 9 bases. The CDR3 has 15 residues. The ends lost 4 bases at V and 8 bases at J; junction bases unmatched: 9. The germline CDR1 and CDR2 sequences are SGDLS and YYNGEE. CDR3 sequence: CASSPIPGTGEKLFF. CDR3 nucleotides: TGTGCCAGCAGCCCCATACCCGGGACAGGGGAAAAACTGTTTTTT.

The chain recombines TRBV7-9 with TRBJ2-1, with 12 positions matching TRBD2. V was clipped by 5 bases and J by 7 bases; unmatched bases: 3. CDR3 length: 14 amino acids. CDR1 is SEHNR, CDR2 FQNEAQ, per germline (reference sequence). The CDR3 is CASSITSGRNEQFF. For the CDR3, the DNA is TGTGCCAGCAGCATTACTAGCGGGAGGAATGAGCAGTTCTTC.

V gene TRBV5-4 combines with J gene TRBJ2-7, with D possibly TRBD2 on 6 matching bases. The CDR3 is 14 amino acids. V dropped 1 base and J dropped 4 bases, with 12 bases sitting between them. Germline values: CDR1 SGHNT, CDR2 YYREEE (reference sequence). The CDR3 region is CASSLPGERYEQYF. The CDR3 bases are TGTGCCAGCAGCTTGCCGGGAGAAAGATACGAGCAGTACTTC.

The chain employs TRBV5-4 and TRBJ2-1; 13 nucleotides match TRBD2. The CDR3 runs 14 residues. Germline loops: CDR1 SGHNT, CDR2 YYREEE (reference sequence). Trimming at V came to 4 bases and at J to 8 bases, leaving 3 bases not matched to a gene. In nucleotides, the CDR3 is TGTGCCAGCAGCCGGACTAGCGGGAGCCATGAGCAGTTCTTC. Translating it yields CASSRTSGSHEQFF.

The chain joins TRBV27 to TRBJ2-1; 9 positions match TRBD2. V dropped 2 bases and J dropped 2; count of bases not matched to a gene: 4. This CDR3 has 16 residues. The germline V gene encodes CDR1 MNHEY and CDR2 SMNVEV (reference sequence). The CDR3 nucleotides are TGTGCCAGCAGTTTACTGACTAGCGGTACCTACAATGAGCAGTTCTTC. Protein: CASSLLTSGTYNEQFF.